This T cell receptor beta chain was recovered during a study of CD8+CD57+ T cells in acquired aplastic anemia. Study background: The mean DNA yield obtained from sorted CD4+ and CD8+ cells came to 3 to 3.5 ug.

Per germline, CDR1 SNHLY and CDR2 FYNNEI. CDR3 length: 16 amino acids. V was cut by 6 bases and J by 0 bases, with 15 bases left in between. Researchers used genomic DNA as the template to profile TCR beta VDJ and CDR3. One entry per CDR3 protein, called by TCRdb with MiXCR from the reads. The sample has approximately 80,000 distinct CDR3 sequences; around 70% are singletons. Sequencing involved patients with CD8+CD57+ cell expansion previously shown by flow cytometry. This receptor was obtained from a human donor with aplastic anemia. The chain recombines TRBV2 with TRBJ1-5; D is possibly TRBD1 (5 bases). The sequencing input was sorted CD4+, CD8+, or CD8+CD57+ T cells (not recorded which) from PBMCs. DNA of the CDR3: TGTGCCAGCAGCCCGACAGTCAGTTATAGCAATCAGCCCCAGCATTTT. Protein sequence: CASSPTVSYSNQPQHF.